These T cell receptor beta chains were read from a single sample in a study of blood T cell repertoires in COVID-19. Clones were read by immunoSEQ multiplex PCR, and TCRdb kept only the in-frame ones, dropping some. The data show approximately 220,000 clones, roughly four fifths seen once. The sample taken for sequencing was PBMCs or T cells enriched from blood (not recorded which). These receptors were obtained from a woman aged 50 to 60 who had been exposed to COVID-19. Each CDR3 is given with its conserved first and last residue. Fields, in order: V gene, CDR3 protein.

>TRBV7-2
CASSYQVVAGGRDTQYF
>TRBV5-6
CASSLTDRPRPEAFF
>TRBV3-1/TRBV3-2
CASSRRDLGNSPLHF
>TRBV28
CASSSGTGINYGYTF
>TRBV20-1
CSASPEGQEQYF
>TRBV5-1
CASSLQGLGEAFF
>TRBV14
CASSQRGTDTQYF
>TRBV27
CASSFVGGVTDTQYF
>TRBV5-4
CASSSSPDRVDTQYF
>TRBV5-1
CASSARDSQGLYEQYF
>TRBV3-1/TRBV3-2
CASSRDPRLAGGRERDTQYF
>TRBV18
CASWASMPNTEAFF
>TRBV11-2
CASSLLSGGAAGELFF
>TRBV7-2
CASSLTYKGTGKLDTF
>TRBV7-2
CASSPLNTEAFF
>TRBV19
CASSIDRGDTQYF
>TRBV7-9
CASSRTLGQGSYGYTF